This TCR beta chain was sequenced in a study of blood T cell repertoires in COVID-19. In the study overall: Sites in the United States, Italy and Spain provided acute and convalescent COVID-19 samples. The cDNA or gDNA used as material had been derived from T cells, B-cell-depleted T cells, or PBMCs.

Germline V gene data show CDR1 as SGHRS and CDR2 as YFSETQ. This CDR3 comprises 17 residues. Trimming took 2 bases from V and 1 from J, leaving 19 bases between them. Data came from immunoSEQ multiplex PCR; TCRdb stores just in-frame clones and leaves some out. The sample records 390,000 or so clones, approximately 90% being singletons. This chain joins TRBV5-1 and TRBJ2-7, with a tentative D call TRBD2 (6 bases). The sequence derives from a woman under 40 with active or convalescent COVID-19. Material for sequencing was peripheral blood. CDR3 nucleotides: TGCGCCAGCAGCTTTGGGGGGTCAGGGCAGCCTTCCTACGAGCAGTACTTC. It codes for CASSFGGSGQPSYEQYF.